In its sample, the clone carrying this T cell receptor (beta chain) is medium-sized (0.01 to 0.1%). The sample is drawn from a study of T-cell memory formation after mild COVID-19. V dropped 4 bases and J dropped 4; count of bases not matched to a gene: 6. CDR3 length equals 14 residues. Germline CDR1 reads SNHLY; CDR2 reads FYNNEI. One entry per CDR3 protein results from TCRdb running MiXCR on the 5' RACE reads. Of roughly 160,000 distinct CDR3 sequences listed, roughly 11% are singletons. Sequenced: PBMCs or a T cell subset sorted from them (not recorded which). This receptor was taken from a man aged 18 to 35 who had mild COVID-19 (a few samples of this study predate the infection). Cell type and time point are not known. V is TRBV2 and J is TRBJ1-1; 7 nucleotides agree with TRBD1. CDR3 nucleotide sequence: TGTGCCAGCAGTGGCAGACAGGGTAGCACTGAAGCTTTCTTT. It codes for CASSGRQGSTEAFF.